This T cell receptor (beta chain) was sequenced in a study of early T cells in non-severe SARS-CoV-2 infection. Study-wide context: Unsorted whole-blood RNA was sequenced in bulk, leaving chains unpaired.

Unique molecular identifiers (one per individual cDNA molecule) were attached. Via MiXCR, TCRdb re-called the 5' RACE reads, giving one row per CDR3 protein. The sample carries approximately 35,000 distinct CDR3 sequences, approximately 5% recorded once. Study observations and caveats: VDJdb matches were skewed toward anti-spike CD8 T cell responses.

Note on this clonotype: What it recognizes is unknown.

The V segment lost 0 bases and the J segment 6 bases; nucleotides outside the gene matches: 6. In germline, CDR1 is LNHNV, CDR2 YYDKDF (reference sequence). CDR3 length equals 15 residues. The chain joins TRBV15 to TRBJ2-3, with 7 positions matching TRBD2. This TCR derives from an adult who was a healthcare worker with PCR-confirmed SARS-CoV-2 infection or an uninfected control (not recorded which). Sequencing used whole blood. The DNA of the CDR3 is TGTGCCACCAGCAGAGATATCTCCGGGGGGGATACGCAGTATTTT. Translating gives CATSRDISGGDTQYF.